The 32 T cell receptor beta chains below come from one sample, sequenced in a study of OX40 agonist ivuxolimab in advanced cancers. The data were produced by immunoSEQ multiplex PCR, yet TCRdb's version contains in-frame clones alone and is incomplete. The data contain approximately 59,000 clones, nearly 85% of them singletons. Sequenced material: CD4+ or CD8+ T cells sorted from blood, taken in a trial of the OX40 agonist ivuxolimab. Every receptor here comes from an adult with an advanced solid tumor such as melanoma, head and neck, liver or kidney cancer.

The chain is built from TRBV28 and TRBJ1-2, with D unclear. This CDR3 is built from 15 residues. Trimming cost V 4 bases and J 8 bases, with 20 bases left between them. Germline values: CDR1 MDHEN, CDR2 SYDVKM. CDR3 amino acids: CASSSSLRPQVGYTF. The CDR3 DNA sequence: TGTGCCAGCAGTTCCTCACTGAGGCCCCAAGTGGGCTACACCTTC.

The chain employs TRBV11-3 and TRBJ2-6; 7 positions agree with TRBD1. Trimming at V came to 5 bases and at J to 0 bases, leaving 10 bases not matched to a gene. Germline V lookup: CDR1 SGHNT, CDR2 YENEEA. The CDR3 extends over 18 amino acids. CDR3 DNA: TGTGCCAGCAGCCCGGGACAGAAACTCCACTCTGGGGCCAACGTCCTGACTTTC. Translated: CASSPGQKLHSGANVLTF. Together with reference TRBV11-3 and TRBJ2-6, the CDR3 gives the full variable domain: EAGVVQSPRYKIIEKKQPVAFWCNPISGHNTLYWYLQNLGQGPELLIRYENEEAVDDSQLPKDRFSAERLKGVDSTLKIQPAELGDSAVYLCASSPGQKLHSGANVLTFGAGSRLTVL.

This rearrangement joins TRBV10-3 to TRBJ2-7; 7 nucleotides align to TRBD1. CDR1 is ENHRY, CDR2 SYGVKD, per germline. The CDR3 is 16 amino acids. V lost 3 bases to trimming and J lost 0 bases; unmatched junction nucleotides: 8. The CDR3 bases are TGTGCCATCAGTGAAAGACCAGGGGGAAGCTCCTACGAGCAGTACTTC. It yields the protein CAISERPGGSSYEQYF.

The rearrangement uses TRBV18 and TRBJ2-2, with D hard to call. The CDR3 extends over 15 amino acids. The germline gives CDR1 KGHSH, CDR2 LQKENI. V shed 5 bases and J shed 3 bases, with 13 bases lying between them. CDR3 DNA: TGTGCCAGCTCAGAGAGAATGGGGTACACCGGGGAGCTGTTTTTT. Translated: CASSERMGYTGELFF.

The CDR3 spells CASSEESEAFF. CDR3 sequence (DNA): TGCGCCAGCAGTGAGGAGAGTGAAGCTTTCTTT. V usage is TRBV10-2 and J usage is TRBJ1-1; D is ambiguous. In germline, CDR1 is WSHSY, CDR2 SAAADI. V was pared by 2 bases and J by 7 bases, with 5 bases between. The CDR3 runs 11 residues.

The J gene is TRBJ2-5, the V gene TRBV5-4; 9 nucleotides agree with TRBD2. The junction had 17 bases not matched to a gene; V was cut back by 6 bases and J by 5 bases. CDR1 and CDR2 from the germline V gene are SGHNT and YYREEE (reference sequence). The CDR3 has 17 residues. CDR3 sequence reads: CASTSARGGGAQETQYF. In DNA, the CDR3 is TGTGCCAGCACGTCCGCCCGGGGCGGGGGGGCCCAGGAGACCCAGTACTTC.

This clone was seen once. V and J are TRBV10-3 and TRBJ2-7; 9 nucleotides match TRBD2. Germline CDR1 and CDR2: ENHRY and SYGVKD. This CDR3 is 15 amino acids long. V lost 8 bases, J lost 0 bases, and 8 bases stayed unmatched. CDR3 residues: CAIAGREGTSYEQYF. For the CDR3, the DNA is TGTGCCATCGCCGGGCGGGAGGGGACCTCCTACGAGCAGTACTTC.

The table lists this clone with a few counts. CDR3 bases: TGTGCCAGCAGTTACCGGTATAGCAATCAGCCCCAGCATTTT. It codes for CASSYRYSNQPQHF. J is TRBJ1-5 and V is TRBV6-6, with D hard to call. CDR1 and CDR2 (germline): MNHNY, SVGAGI (reference sequence). Trimming pared 2 bases from V and 0 bases from J, leaving 5 bases between. The CDR3 contains 14 residues.

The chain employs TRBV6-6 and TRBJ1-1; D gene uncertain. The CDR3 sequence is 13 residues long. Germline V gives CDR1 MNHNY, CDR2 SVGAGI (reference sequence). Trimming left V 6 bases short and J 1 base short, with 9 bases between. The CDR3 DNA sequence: TGTGCCAGCAGAGATACAAGGAACACTGAAGCTTTCTTT. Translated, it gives CASRDTRNTEAFF.

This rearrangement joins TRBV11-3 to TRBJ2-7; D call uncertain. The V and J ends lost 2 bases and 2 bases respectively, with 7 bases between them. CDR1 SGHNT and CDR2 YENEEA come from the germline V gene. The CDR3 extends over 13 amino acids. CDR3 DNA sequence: TGTGCCAGCAGCTTACTTGTGGCCTACGAGCAGTACTTC. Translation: CASSLLVAYEQYF.

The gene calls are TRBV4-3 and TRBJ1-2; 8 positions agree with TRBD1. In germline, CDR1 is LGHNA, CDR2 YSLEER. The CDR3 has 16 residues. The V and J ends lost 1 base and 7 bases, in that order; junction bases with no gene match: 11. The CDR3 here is CASSQGLPGGGSGYTF. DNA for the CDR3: TGCGCCAGCAGCCAAGGTCTCCCAGGGGGCGGTAGTGGCTACACCTTC.

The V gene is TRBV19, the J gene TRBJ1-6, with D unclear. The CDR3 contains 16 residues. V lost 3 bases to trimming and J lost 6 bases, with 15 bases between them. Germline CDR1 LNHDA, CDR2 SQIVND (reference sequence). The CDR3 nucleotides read TGTGCCAGTAGTATTGGTTGGACTTTTCTTAATTCACCCCTCCACTTT. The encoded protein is CASSIGWTFLNSPLHF.

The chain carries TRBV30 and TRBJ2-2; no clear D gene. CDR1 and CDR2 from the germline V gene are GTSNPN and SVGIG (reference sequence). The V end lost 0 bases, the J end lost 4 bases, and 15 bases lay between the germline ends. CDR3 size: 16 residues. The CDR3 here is CAWSVPQNHATGELFF. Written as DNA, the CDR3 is TGTGCCTGGAGTGTACCGCAGAATCATGCCACCGGGGAGCTGTTTTTT.

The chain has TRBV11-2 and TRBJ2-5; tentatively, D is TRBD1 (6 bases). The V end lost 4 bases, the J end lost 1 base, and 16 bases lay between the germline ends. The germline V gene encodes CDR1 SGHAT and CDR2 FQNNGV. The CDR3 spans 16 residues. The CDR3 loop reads CASSSTLWDTQETQYF. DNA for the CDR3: TGTGCCAGCAGCTCGACACTCTGGGACACCCAAGAGACCCAGTACTTC.

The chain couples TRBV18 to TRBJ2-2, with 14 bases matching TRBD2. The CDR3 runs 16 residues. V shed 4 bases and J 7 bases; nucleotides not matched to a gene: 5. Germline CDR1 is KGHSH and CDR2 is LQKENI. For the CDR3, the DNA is TGTGCCAGCTCACAGGGACTAGCGGGAGCCGGCGGGGAGCTGTTTTTT. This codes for CASSQGLAGAGGELFF.

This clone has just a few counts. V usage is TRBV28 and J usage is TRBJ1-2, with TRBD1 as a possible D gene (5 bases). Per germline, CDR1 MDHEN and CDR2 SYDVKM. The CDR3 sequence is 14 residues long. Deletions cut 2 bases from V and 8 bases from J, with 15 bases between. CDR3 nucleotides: TGTGCCAGCAGTTTAAATTACGGGGGTCTGGGCTACACCTTC. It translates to CASSLNYGGLGYTF.

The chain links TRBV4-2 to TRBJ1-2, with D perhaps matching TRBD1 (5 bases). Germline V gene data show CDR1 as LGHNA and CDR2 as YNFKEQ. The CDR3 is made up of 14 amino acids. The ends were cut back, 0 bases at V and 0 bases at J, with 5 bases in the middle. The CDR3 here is CASSQETANYGYTF. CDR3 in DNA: TGTGCCAGCAGCCAAGAGACAGCTAACTATGGCTACACCTTC.

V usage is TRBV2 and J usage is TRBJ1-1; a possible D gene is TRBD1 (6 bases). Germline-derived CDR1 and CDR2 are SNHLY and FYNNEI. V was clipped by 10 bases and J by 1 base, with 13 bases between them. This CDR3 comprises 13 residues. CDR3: CATTMGQNTEAFF. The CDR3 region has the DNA TGTGCCACCACGATGGGACAGAACACTGAAGCTTTCTTT.

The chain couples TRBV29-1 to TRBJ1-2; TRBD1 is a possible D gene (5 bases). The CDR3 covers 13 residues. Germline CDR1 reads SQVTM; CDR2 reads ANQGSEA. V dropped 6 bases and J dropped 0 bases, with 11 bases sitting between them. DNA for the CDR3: TGCAGCGTAAAGACAGAAGCTAACTATGGCTACACCTTC. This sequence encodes CSVKTEANYGYTF.

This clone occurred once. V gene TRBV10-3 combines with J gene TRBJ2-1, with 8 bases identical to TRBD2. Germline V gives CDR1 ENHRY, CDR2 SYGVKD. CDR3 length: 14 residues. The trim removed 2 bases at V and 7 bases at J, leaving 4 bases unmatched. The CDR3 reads CAISERSGTNEQFF. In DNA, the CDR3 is TGTGCCATCAGTGAGCGTAGCGGGACTAATGAGCAGTTCTTC.

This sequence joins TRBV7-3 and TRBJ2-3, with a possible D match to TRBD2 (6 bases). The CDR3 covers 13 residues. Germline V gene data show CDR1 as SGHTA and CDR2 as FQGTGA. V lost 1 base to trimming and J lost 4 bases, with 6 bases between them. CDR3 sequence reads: CASSLRGADTQYF. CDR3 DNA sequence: TGTGCCAGCAGCTTAAGGGGGGCAGATACGCAGTATTTT.

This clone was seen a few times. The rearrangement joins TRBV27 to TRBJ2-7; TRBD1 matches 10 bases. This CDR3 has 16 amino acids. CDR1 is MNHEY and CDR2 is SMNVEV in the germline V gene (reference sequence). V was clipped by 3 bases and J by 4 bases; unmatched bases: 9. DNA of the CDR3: TGTGCCAGCAGTTTGAACCCTCCGGGACAGGGGTACGAGCAGTACTTC. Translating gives CASSLNPPGQGYEQYF.

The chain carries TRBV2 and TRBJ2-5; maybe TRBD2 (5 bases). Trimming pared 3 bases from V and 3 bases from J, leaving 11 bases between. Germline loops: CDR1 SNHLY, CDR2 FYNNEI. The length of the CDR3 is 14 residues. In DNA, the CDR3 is TGTGCCAGCAGTGACCCCGGGATCAAAGAGACCCAGTACTTC. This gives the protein CASSDPGIKETQYF.

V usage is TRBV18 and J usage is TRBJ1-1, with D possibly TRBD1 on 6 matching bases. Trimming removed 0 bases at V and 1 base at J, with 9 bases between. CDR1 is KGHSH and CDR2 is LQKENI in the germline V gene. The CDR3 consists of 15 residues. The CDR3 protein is CASSPPGTPNTEAFF. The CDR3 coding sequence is TGTGCCAGCTCACCACCTGGGACACCGAACACTGAAGCTTTCTTT.

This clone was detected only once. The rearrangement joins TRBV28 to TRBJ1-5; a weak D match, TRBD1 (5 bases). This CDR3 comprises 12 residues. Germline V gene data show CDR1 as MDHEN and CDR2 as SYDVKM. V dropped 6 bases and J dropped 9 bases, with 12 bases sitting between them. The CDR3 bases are TGTGCCAGCAGCCAACAGGTCCGGCCCCAGCATTTT. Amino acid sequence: CASSQQVRPQHF.

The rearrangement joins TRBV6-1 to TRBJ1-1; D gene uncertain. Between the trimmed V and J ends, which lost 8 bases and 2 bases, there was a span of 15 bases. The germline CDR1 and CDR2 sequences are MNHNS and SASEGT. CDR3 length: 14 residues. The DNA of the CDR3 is TGTGCCAGCGGCGAATTGGGCCTAAACACTGAAGCTTTCTTT. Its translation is CASGELGLNTEAFF.

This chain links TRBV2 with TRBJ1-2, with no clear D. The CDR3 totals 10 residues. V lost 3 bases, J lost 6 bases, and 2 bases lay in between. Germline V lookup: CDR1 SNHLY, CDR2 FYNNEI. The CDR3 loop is CASSDNGYTF. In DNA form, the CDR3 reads TGTGCCAGCAGTGACAATGGCTACACCTTC.

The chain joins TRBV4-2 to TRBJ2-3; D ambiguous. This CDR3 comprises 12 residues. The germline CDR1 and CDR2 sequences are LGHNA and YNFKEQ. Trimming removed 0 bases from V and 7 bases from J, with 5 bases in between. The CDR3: CASSQEGHTQYF. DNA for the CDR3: TGTGCCAGCAGCCAAGAAGGGCATACGCAGTATTTT.

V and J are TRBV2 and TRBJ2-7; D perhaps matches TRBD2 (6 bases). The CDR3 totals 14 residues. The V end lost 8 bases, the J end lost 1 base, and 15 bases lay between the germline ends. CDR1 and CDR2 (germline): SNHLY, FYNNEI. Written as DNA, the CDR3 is TGTGCCAGCCAATTGACTAGGACGTCCTACGAGCAGTACTTC. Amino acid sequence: CASQLTRTSYEQYF.

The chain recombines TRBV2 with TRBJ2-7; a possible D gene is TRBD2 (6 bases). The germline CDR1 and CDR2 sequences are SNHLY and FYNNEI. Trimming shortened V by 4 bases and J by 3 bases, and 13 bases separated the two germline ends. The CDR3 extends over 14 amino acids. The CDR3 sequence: CASSAEEGFYEQYF. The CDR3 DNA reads TGTGCCAGCAGTGCGGAGGAGGGTTTCTACGAGCAGTACTTC.

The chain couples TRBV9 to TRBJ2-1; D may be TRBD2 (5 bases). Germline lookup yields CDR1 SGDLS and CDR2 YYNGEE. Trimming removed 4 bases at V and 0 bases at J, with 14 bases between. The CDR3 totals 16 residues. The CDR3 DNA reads TGTGCCAGCAGCCCTAAAACAGCGGCCTCCTACAATGAGCAGTTCTTC. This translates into CASSPKTAASYNEQFF.

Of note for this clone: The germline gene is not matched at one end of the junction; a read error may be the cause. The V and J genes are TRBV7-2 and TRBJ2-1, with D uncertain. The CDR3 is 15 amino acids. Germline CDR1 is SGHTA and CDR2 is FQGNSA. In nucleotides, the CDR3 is TGTGCCAGCAGCCCCCATTGGCTTCGCGCCAATCAGCAGTTCTTC. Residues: CASSPHWLRANQQFF.